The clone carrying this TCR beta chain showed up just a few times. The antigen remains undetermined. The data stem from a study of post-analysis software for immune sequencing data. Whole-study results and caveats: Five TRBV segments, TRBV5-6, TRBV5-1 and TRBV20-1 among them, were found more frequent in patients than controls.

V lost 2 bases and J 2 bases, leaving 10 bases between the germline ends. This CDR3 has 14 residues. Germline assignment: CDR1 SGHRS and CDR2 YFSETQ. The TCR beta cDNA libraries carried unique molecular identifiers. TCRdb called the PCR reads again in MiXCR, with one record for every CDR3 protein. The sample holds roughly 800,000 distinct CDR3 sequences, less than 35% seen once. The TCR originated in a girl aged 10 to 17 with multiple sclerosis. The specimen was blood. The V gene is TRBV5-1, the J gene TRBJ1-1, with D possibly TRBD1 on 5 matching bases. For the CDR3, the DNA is TGCGCCAGCAGCTTTGCAGGGAGAAACACTGAAGCTTTCTTT. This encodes CASSFAGRNTEAFF.